These 15 T cell receptor beta chains were sequenced from one sample in a study of blood T cell repertoires in COVID-19. Assay used: immunoSEQ multiplex PCR; TCRdb lists only in-frame clones, some missing. Among 310,000 or so clones listed, about nine tenths were seen once. The material sequenced was PBMCs or T cells enriched from blood (not recorded which). The receptors derive from a woman aged 18-30 years who had recovered from COVID-19.

The V call is TRBV4-2, the J call TRBJ2-1; weak D call: TRBD2 (5 bases). The germline CDR1 and CDR2 sequences are LGHNA and YNFKEQ. With 0 bases removed from V and 5 bases from J, the gap between germline ends came to 20 bases. The CDR3 spans 18 residues. This CDR3 reads CASSQDPPLPPADNEQFF. The CDR3 nucleotides are TGTGCCAGCAGCCAAGACCCACCTCTGCCTCCAGCGGACAATGAGCAGTTCTTC.

The chain couples TRBV2 to TRBJ2-1; 7 nucleotides agree with TRBD2. CDR3 length: 14 residues. J lost 7 bases, V lost 4 bases, and 7 bases had no gene match. From germline, CDR1 is SNHLY and CDR2 FYNNEI. The CDR3 protein is CASSGNWGGNEQFF. In DNA, the CDR3 is TGTGCCAGCAGTGGAAACTGGGGGGGGAATGAGCAGTTCTTC.

The V and J genes are TRBV27 and TRBJ2-6; a possible D gene is TRBD2 (5 bases). Germline-derived CDR1 and CDR2 are MNHEY and SMNVEV (reference sequence). This CDR3 has 16 amino acids. The V end was cut by 11 bases, the J end by 0 bases, with 17 bases between. The CDR3 loop reads CARDDTAGSGANVLTF. CDR3 DNA: TGTGCCCGCGACGACACCGCGGGCTCTGGGGCCAACGTCCTGACTTTC.

This chain links TRBV27 with TRBJ2-1; 11 bases line up with TRBD2. CDR3 size: 16 residues. V shed 6 bases, J shed 0 bases, and the junction held 4 bases outside the gene matches. From germline, CDR1 is MNHEY and CDR2 SMNVEV (reference sequence). CDR3 DNA sequence: TGTGCCAGCAGGGTAGCGGGAGGGAGCTCCTACAATGAGCAGTTCTTC. It translates to CASRVAGGSSYNEQFF.

The chain carries TRBV6-5 and TRBJ2-4, with 13 positions matching TRBD2. The ends lost 5 bases at V and 10 bases at J; junction bases unmatched: 5. Germline lookup yields CDR1 MNHEY and CDR2 SVGAGI. The CDR3 runs to 14 residues. CDR3 sequence reads: CASSPGLAGAIQYF. CDR3 nucleotide sequence: TGTGCCAGCAGTCCCGGACTAGCGGGAGCTATTCAGTACTTC.

CDR3 residues: CASSLGILGTSEETQYF. The CDR3 nucleotides read TGCGCCAGCAGCTTGGGTATTCTGGGTACTAGCGAAGAGACCCAGTACTTC. The chain joins TRBV5-1 to TRBJ2-5; 7 bases align to TRBD2. Looked up from germline, CDR1 is SGHRS and CDR2 is YFSETQ. CDR3 length: 17 amino acids. J was trimmed by 3 bases and V by 0 bases; bases with no gene match: 11.

This chain joins TRBV30 and TRBJ1-3; 9 bases match TRBD1. There are 22 residues in the CDR3. With 2 bases clipped from V and 1 base from J, the junction kept 24 bases outside the gene matches. Germline assignment: CDR1 GTSNPN and CDR2 SVGIG (reference sequence). CDR3 sequence (DNA): TGTGCCTGGAGTCACCTAGGTCCCCACCGGGACAGGGACCAGGATTCTGGAAACACCATATATTTT. This codes for CAWSHLGPHRDRDQDSGNTIYF.

The chain carries TRBV5-1 and TRBJ1-5; D gene uncertain. Germline loops: CDR1 SGHRS, CDR2 YFSETQ. This CDR3 region has 12 residues. The V end lost 0 bases, the J end lost 7 bases, and 5 bases lay between the germline ends. The CDR3 DNA reads TGCGCCAGCAGCTTGGCGGGACAGCCCCAGCATTTT. It yields the protein CASSLAGQPQHF. Full variable domain (rest looked up from reference TRBV5-1 and TRBJ1-5): KAGVTQTPRYLIKTRGQQVTLSCSPISGHRSVSWYQQTPGQGLQFLFEYFSETQRNKGNFPGRFSGRQFSNSRSEMNVSTLELGDSALYLCASSLAGQPQHFGDGTRLSIL.

The rearrangement joins TRBV2 to TRBJ2-3; TRBD2 aligns across 11 bases. This CDR3 spans 14 amino acids. V was clipped by 3 bases and J by 4 bases; unmatched bases: 0. Per the germline V gene, CDR1 is SNHLY and CDR2 is FYNNEI. The CDR3 is CASSDSGRADTQYF. Here the CDR3 DNA reads TGTGCCAGCAGTGATAGCGGGAGGGCAGATACGCAGTATTTT.

The rearrangement joins TRBV10-3 to TRBJ1-3; D ambiguous. Germline assignment: CDR1 ENHRY and CDR2 SYGVKD. Trimming left V 2 bases short and J 0 bases short, with 5 bases between. This CDR3 contains 14 residues. This CDR3 is CAISEMSSGNTIYF. The CDR3 DNA is TGTGCCATCAGTGAGATGAGCTCTGGAAACACCATATATTTT.

The chain carries TRBV11-2 and TRBJ2-7, with 9 bases lining up with TRBD2. J lost 6 bases, V lost 5 bases, and 14 bases had no gene match. The CDR3 has 16 amino acids. Germline CDR1 and CDR2: SGHAT and FQNNGV. The CDR3: CASSHVGLLAGSEQYF. The CDR3 coding sequence is TGTGCCAGCAGCCACGTAGGATTACTAGCGGGCTCCGAGCAGTACTTC.

This rearrangement joins TRBV28 to TRBJ1-2; 10 bases fit TRBD1. The V gene end was trimmed by 2 bases and the J gene end by 4 bases; junction bases not matched to a gene: 4. CDR1 and CDR2 from the germline V gene are MDHEN and SYDVKM. The CDR3 totals 15 residues. The CDR3, as DNA: TGTGCCAGCAGTTTACCGGGACAGGGGCCCTATGGCTACACCTTC. Its translation: CASSLPGQGPYGYTF.

The sample holds a few counts of this clone. The V gene is TRBV29-1, the J gene TRBJ1-1; tentative D call: TRBD1 (6 bases). V was cut by 7 bases and J by 0 bases, with 27 bases left in between. Germline-derived CDR1 and CDR2 are SQVTM and ANQGSEA. The length of the CDR3 is 18 residues. For the CDR3, the DNA is TGCAGCGGGAGGGGGGGCCCCTACGTTATGGGCATGAACACTGAAGCTTTCTTT. Translation gives CSGRGGPYVMGMNTEAFF.

This rearrangement joins TRBV27 to TRBJ2-1, with D possibly matching TRBD2 (7 bases). V lost 2 bases and J lost 3, with 20 bases in between. This CDR3 has 18 residues. Germline values: CDR1 MNHEY, CDR2 SMNVEV (reference sequence). CDR3 DNA: TGTGCCAGCAGTTTAAGGGGGACTGGGGGGGGCCACTACAATGAGCAGTTCTTC. This translates into CASSLRGTGGGHYNEQFF.

The chain links TRBV27 to TRBJ2-7; 10 bases align to TRBD1. V lost 5 bases, J lost 6 bases, and 10 bases stayed unmatched. Per the germline V gene, CDR1 is MNHEY and CDR2 is SMNVEV (reference sequence). The length of the CDR3 is 15 residues. The CDR3 nucleotides are TGTGCCAGCAGTCGGATCCGACAGGGGGCGGTCGAGCAGTACTTC. As protein: CASSRIRQGAVEQYF.